These 19 T cell receptor beta chains originate from one sample sequenced in a study of T cells after posttransplantation cyclophosphamide. The table came from immunoSEQ multiplex PCR; TCRdb's copy has only in-frame clones and leaves some out. The sample consists of about 12,000 clones, roughly four fifths of them appearing once. Control samples came 1 year after myeloablative marrow transplants with methotrexate plus calcineurin inhibitor. The sequences come from PBMCs, collected 367 days after allogeneic stem cell transplant with calcineurin inhibitor and methotrexate. The receptor source for this set is a young adult male patient who received an allogeneic stem cell transplant from an unrelated donor, was CMV-positive, and had acute GVHD only. The graft donor may have contributed some T cells.

This clone occurred a few times. V usage is TRBV6-1 and J usage is TRBJ1-2, with TRBD1 matching over 7 bases. Trimming removed 4 bases from V and 5 bases from J; junction bases left unmatched: 13. Per germline, CDR1 MNHNS and CDR2 SASEGT. CDR3 length equals 16 residues. In DNA form, the CDR3 reads TGTGCCAGCAGTGCCACCTCCGACAGGGTAGTATATGGCTACACCTTC. As protein: CASSATSDRVVYGYTF.

This clone was recorded only once. The chain uses TRBV9 and TRBJ1-5; possible D gene TRBD1, 6 bases. V was shortened by 4 bases and J by 7 bases, with 18 bases between the two germline ends. Germline assignment: CDR1 SGDLS and CDR2 YYNGEE. The CDR3 totals 15 residues. In nucleotides, the CDR3 is TGTGCCAGCAGCCCCCAGGGGAGCCGGAACCAGCCCCAGCATTTT. Encoded protein: CASSPQGSRNQPQHF.

The V and J genes are TRBV9 and TRBJ1-1; no definite D call. Trimming stripped 0 bases from V and 1 base from J, with 13 bases between. This CDR3 contains 16 residues. Germline loops: CDR1 SGDLS, CDR2 YYNGEE. In DNA form, the CDR3 reads TGTGCCAGCAGCGTAGGTTATATCAGAGGGAACACTGAAGCTTTCTTT. Amino acid sequence: CASSVGYIRGNTEAFF.

V is TRBV10-3 and J is TRBJ1-1; D remains unclear. The V end lost 2 bases, the J end lost 4 bases, and 8 bases lay between the germline ends. Germline CDR1 ENHRY, CDR2 SYGVKD. The CDR3 totals 13 residues. CDR3 DNA: TGTGCCATCAGTGAGCAGGCCGTCACTGAAGCTTTCTTT. This translates into CAISEQAVTEAFF.

The chain links TRBV18 to TRBJ1-2, with D perhaps matching TRBD1 (5 bases). From germline, CDR1 is KGHSH and CDR2 LQKENI. With 3 bases removed from V and 4 bases from J, the gap between germline ends came to 15 bases. CDR3 length equals 15 residues. In DNA, the CDR3 is TGTGCCAGCTCACCTACGCAGGGTTTGGCCTATGGCTACACCTTC. It codes for CASSPTQGLAYGYTF.

The chain uses TRBV5-1 and TRBJ1-1; 7 bases line up with TRBD1. The CDR3 is 14 amino acids. Germline CDR1 and CDR2: SGHRS and YFSETQ. V was pared by 2 bases and J by 1 base, with 2 bases of the junction left unmatched. The CDR3 DNA reads as TGCGCCAGCAGCTTAAGACAGGGGAACACTGAAGCTTTCTTT. Its protein product is CASSLRQGNTEAFF.

This clone was seen a few times. The chain employs TRBV10-3 and TRBJ1-5, with 7 bases identical to TRBD1. Germline V gene data show CDR1 as ENHRY and CDR2 as SYGVKD. The CDR3 is 13 residues long. V gave up 6 bases and J gave up 4 bases; unmatched junction bases: 3. CDR3 in DNA: TGTGCCATCAGGGGACAGCTGAATCAGCCCCAGCATTTT. This gives the protein CAIRGQLNQPQHF.

This rearrangement joins TRBV10-3 to TRBJ2-1; no definite D call. The CDR3 sequence is 15 residues long. Germline assignment: CDR1 ENHRY and CDR2 SYGVKD. Trimming pared 3 bases from V and 7 bases from J, leaving 16 bases between. CDR3 DNA sequence: TGTGCCATCAGTGAATCTAGACTCCAAGGTAATGAGCAGTTCTTC. This encodes CAISESRLQGNEQFF.

The chain uses TRBV27 and TRBJ2-3, with TRBD1 matching 11 bases. Germline values: CDR1 MNHEY, CDR2 SMNVEV (reference sequence). Unmatched junction bases numbered 9, after V lost 5 bases and J lost 2 bases. The CDR3 spans 17 residues. CDR3 bases: TGTGCCAGCAGTACCGGACAGGGGGCCTCGGACACAGATACGCAGTATTTT. Residues: CASSTGQGASDTDTQYF.

The V gene is TRBV19, the J gene TRBJ1-1, with D possibly matching TRBD1 (6 bases). The germline gives CDR1 LNHDA, CDR2 SQIVND (reference sequence). The V gene lost 10 bases and the J gene lost 2 bases, with 14 bases spanning the gap. CDR3 length: 13 residues. The DNA of the CDR3 is TGTGCCACCAAACAACAGGGTAACACTGAAGCTTTCTTT. Residues: CATKQQGNTEAFF.

This clone was observed a few times. This chain uses TRBV7-8 with TRBJ2-5; 10 bases fit TRBD2. The J segment lost 2 bases and the V segment lost 2 bases, leaving 11 bases of the junction unmatched. The germline V gene encodes CDR1 SGHVS and CDR2 FQNEAQ. The CDR3 is 18 amino acids. The CDR3 loop is CASSLKLSSGGLQETQYF. The CDR3 DNA reads as TGTGCCAGCAGCTTAAAGTTATCTAGCGGGGGTTTACAAGAGACCCAGTACTTC.

This clone was recorded a few times. This chain links TRBV30 with TRBJ2-1, with TRBD2 matching 9 bases. CDR3 length equals 16 residues. Germline assignment: CDR1 GTSNPN and CDR2 SVGIG (reference sequence). V shed 3 bases and J 0 bases; nucleotides not matched to a gene: 6. The chain's CDR3 is CAWSGGRGSSYNEQFF. The DNA for the CDR3 is TGTGCCTGGAGCGGCGGGAGGGGTAGCTCCTACAATGAGCAGTTCTTC.

This clone was seen a single time. The chain joins TRBV5-6 to TRBJ1-4; D may be TRBD1 (5 bases). The CDR3 has 16 residues. The V and J ends lost 4 bases and 7 bases respectively, with 20 bases between them. In germline, CDR1 is SGHDT, CDR2 YYEEEE. This CDR3 is CASSPGWGVTPEKLFF. CDR3 DNA: TGTGCCAGCAGCCCCGGGTGGGGCGTCACACCTGAAAAACTGTTTTTT.

In its sample, this clone was seen once. This chain links TRBV4-3 with TRBJ1-4; TRBD1 matches at 12 bases. V trimming: 0 bases; J trimming: 0 bases; junction bases outside the gene matches: 5. Germline values: CDR1 LGHNA, CDR2 YSLEER. This CDR3 spans 19 amino acids. The CDR3, as DNA: TGCGCCAGCAGCCAAGATCTGGGGACAGGGGGCTCAACTAATGAAAAACTGTTTTTT. This translates into CASSQDLGTGGSTNEKLFF.

V is TRBV28 and J is TRBJ1-4; D ambiguous. The germline V and J ends were trimmed by 6 bases and 4 bases, with 15 bases remaining between them. The CDR3 consists of 15 residues. The germline CDR1 and CDR2 sequences are MDHEN and SYDVKM. This CDR3 is CASSPQLGGNEKLFF. CDR3 bases: TGTGCCAGCAGCCCCCAGTTAGGCGGTAATGAAAAACTGTTTTTT.

The chain links TRBV18 to TRBJ1-2; a possible D gene is TRBD1 (5 bases). Germline V gene sequence: CDR1 KGHSH, CDR2 LQKENI. Trimming left V 6 bases short and J 8 bases short, with 19 bases between. This CDR3 contains 14 residues. CDR3 amino acids: CASSQSRGGYGYTF. CDR3 DNA sequence: TGTGCCAGCTCTCAAAGCCGGGGGGGGTACGGCTACACCTTC.

The gene calls are TRBV29-1 and TRBJ1-2, with 8 nucleotides matching TRBD1. This CDR3 region has 15 residues. Germline V gene data show CDR1 as SQVTM and CDR2 as ANQGSEA. The V segment lost 6 bases and the J segment 8 bases; nucleotides outside the gene matches: 17. The CDR3 DNA is TGCAGCGTCACTATATTAGAGACAGGGGAGGAAGGCTACACCTTC. The encoded protein is CSVTILETGEEGYTF.

The chain uses TRBV6-6 and TRBJ1-1; 9 bases line up with TRBD1. The CDR3 is 13 amino acids. Germline V gives CDR1 MNHNY, CDR2 SVGAGI (reference sequence). The V segment lost 10 bases and the J segment 4 bases; nucleotides outside the gene matches: 7. In DNA form, the CDR3 reads TGTGCCACCGAGGCGACAGGGGGCACTGAAGCTTTCTTT. Protein sequence: CATEATGGTEAFF.

CDR3 nucleotides: TGCAGCGTGACAGGGTACACTGAAGCTTTCTTT. Protein product: CSVTGYTEAFF. The V and J genes are TRBV29-1 and TRBJ1-1, with TRBD1 matching 7 bases. The germline V gene has CDR1 SQVTM and CDR2 ANQGSEA. The ends lost 6 bases at V and 3 bases at J; junction bases unmatched: 1. This CDR3 comprises 11 residues.